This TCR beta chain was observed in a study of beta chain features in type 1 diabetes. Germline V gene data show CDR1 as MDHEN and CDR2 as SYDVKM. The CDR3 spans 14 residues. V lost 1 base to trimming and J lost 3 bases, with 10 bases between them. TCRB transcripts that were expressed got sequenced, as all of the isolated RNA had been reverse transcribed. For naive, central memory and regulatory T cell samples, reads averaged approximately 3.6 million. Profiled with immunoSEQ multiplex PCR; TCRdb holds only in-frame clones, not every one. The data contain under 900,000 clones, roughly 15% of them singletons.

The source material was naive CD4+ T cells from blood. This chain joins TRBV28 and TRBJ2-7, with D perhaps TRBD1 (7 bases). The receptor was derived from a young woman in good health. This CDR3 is CASSLSGGIYEQYF. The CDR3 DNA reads TGTGCCAGCAGTTTATCAGGGGGGATCTACGAGCAGTACTTC.